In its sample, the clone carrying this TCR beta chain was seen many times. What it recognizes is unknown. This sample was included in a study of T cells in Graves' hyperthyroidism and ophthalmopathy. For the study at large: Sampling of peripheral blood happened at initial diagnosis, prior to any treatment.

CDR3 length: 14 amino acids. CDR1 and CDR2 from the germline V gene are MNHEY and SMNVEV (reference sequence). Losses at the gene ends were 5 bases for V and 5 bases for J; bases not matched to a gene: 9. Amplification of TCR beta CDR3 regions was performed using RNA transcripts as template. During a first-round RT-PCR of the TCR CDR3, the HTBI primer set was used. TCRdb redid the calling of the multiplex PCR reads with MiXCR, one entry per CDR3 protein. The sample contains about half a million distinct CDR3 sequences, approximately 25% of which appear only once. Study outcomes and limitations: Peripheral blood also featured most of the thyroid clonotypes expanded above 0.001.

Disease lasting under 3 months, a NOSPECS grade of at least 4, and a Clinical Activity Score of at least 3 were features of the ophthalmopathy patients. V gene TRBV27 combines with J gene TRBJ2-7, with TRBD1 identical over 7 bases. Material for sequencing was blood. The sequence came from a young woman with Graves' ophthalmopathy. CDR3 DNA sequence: TGTGCCAGCAGTCCCCAAGACAGGGTGGACGAGCAGTACTTC. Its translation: CASSPQDRVDEQYF.